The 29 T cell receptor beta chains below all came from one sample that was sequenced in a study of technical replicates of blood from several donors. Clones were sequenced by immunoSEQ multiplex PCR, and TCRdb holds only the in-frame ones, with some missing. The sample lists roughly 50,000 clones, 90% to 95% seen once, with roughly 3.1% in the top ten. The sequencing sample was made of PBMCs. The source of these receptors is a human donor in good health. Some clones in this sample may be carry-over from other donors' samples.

The CDR3 bases are TGTGCCAGCAGACGACTAGCGGGGTCCTACAATGAGCAGTTCTTC. Its protein is CASRRLAGSYNEQFF. V is TRBV27 and J is TRBJ2-1, with 11 bases fitting TRBD2. J lost 1 base, V lost 6 bases, and 2 bases had no gene match. The germline CDR1 and CDR2 sequences are MNHEY and SMNVEV (reference sequence). CDR3 length: 15 residues.

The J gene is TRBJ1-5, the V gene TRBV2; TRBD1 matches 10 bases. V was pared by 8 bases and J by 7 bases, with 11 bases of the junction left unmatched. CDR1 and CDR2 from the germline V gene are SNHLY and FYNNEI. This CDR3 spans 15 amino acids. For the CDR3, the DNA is TGTGCCAGCCATTTGGGACAGGGGAGTTGGCAGCCCCAGCATTTT. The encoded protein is CASHLGQGSWQPQHF.

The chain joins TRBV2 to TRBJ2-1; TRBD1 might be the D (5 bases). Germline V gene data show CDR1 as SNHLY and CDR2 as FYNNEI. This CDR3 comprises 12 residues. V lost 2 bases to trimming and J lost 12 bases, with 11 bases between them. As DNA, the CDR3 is TGTGCCAGCAGTGAAAGGGGCGAAGGGCAGTTCTTC. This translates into CASSERGEGQFF.

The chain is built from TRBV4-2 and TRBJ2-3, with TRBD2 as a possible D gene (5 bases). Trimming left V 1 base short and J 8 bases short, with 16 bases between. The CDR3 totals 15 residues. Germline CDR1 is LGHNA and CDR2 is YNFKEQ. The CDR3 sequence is CASSQGADSWGTQYF. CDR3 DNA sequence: TGTGCCAGCAGCCAAGGGGCGGACTCCTGGGGTACGCAGTATTTT.

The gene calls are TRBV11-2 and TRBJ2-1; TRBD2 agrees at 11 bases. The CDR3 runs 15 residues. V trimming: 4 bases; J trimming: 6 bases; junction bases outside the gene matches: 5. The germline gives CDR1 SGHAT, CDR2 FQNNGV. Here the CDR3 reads CASSSLAGGFNEQFF. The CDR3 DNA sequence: TGTGCCAGCAGCTCTTTAGCGGGGGGGTTCAATGAGCAGTTCTTC.

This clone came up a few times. DNA of the CDR3: TGCGCCAGCAGCCAGGAAGAATTTCCACCGGGACAGGGGAAGGAGCAGTACTTC. It specifies CASSQEEFPPGQGKEQYF. J is TRBJ2-7 and V is TRBV4-3, with 10 bases aligning to TRBD1. Trimming cost V 3 bases and J 7 bases; bases outside gene matches: 18. Germline V gene sequence: CDR1 LGHNA, CDR2 YSLEER. The CDR3 runs 18 residues.

CDR3 nucleotide sequence: TGTGCCAGCCCCCCCGTCGTCTGGCCCCAAGAGACCCAGTACTTC. Its protein product is CASPPVVWPQETQYF. The chain links TRBV27 to TRBJ2-5; D is uncertain. From germline, CDR1 is MNHEY and CDR2 SMNVEV (reference sequence). With 8 bases removed from V and 1 base from J, the gap between germline ends came to 17 bases. The length of the CDR3 is 15 residues.

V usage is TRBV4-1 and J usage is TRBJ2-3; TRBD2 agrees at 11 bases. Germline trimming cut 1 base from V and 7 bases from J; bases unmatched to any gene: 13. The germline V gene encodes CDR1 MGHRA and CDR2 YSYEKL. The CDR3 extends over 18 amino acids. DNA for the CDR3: TGCGCCAGCAGCCAAGGGGTGACCGGGACTAGCGGAGGGAATACGCAGTATTTT. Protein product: CASSQGVTGTSGGNTQYF.

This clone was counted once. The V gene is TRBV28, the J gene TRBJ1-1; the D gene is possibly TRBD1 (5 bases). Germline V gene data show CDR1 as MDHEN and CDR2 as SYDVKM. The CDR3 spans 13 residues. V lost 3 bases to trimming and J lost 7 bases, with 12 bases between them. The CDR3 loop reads CASSFGGGDEAFF. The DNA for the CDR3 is TGTGCCAGCAGTTTTGGAGGAGGGGATGAAGCTTTCTTT.

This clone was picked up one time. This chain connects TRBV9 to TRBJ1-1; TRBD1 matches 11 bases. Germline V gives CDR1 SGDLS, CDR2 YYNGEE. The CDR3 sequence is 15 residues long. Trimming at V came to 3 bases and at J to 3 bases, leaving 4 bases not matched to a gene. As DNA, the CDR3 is TGTGCCAGCAGCGGAGGACAGGGGGCATACACTGAAGCTTTCTTT. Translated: CASSGGQGAYTEAFF.

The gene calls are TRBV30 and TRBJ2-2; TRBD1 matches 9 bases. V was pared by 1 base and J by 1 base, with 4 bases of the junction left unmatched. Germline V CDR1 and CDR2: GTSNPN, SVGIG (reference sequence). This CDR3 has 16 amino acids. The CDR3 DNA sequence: TGTGCCTGGAGTGAACAGGGGGCGAGGAACACCGGGGAGCTGTTTTTT. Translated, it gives CAWSEQGARNTGELFF. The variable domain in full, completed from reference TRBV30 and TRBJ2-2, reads SQTIHQWPATLVQPVGSPLSLECTVEGTSNPNLYWYRQAAGRGLQLLFYSVGIGQISSEVPQNLSASRPQDRQFILSSKKLLLSDSGFYLCAWSEQGARNTGELFFGEGSRLTVL.

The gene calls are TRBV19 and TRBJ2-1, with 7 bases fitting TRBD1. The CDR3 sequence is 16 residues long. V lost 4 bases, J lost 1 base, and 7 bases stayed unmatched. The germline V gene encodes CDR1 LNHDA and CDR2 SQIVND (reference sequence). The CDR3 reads CASSNIQGKSYNEQFF. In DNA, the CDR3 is TGTGCCAGTAGTAACATACAGGGGAAGTCCTACAATGAGCAGTTCTTC.

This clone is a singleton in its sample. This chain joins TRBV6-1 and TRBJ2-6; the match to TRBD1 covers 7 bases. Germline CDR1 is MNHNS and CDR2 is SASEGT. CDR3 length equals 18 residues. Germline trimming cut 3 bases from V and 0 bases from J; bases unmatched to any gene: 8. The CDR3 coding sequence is TGTGCCAGCAGTGATTCGAGCAGGGGGTACTCTGGGGCCAACGTCCTGACTTTC. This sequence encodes CASSDSSRGYSGANVLTF.

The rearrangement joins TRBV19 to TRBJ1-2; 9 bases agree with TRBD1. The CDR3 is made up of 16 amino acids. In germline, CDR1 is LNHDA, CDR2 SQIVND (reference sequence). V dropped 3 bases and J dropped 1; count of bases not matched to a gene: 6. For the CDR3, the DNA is TGTGCCAGTAGTATTAGCACAGGGGGCGGTAACTATGGCTACACCTTC. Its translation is CASSISTGGGNYGYTF.

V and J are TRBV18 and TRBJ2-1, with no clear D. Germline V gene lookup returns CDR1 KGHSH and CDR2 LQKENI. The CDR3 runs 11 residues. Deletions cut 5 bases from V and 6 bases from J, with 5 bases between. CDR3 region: CASSTVNEQFF. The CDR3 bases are TGTGCCAGCTCAACGGTCAATGAGCAGTTCTTC.

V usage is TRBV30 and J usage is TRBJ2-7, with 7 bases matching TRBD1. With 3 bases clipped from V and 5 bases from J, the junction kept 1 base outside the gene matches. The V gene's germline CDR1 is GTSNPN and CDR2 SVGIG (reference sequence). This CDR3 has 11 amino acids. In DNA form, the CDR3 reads TGTGCCTGGAGGACAGGGCACGAGCAGTACTTC. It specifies CAWRTGHEQYF.

The CDR3 DNA reads TGTGCCAGCAGCGTAGCTTTCGGGGCCCAGTACTTC. Encoded protein: CASSVAFGAQYF. The chain employs TRBV9 and TRBJ2-5; TRBD2 is a possible D gene (5 bases). V was pared by 0 bases and J by 9 bases, with 9 bases between. CDR1 and CDR2 from the germline V gene are SGDLS and YYNGEE. CDR3 length equals 12 residues.

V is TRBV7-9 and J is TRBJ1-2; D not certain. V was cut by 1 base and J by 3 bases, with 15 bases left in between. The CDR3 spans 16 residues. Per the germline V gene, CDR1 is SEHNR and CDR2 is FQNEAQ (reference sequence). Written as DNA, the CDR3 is TGTGCCAGCAGCTTAGACGAGCGACTCATCGACTATGGCTACACCTTC. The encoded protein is CASSLDERLIDYGYTF. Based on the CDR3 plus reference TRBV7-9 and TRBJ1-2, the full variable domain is DTGVSQNPRHKITKRGQNVTFRCDPISEHNRLYWYRQTLGQGPEFLTYFQNEAQLEKSRLLSDRFSAERPKGSFSTLEIQRTEQGDSAMYLCASSLDERLIDYGYTFGSGTRLTVV.

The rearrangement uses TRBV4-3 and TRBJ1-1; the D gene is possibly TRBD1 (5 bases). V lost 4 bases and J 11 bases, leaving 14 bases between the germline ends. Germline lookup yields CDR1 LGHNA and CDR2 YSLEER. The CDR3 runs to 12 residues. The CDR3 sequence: CASSPSLGQAFF. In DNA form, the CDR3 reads TGCGCCAGCAGCCCGTCCCTGGGGCAGGCTTTCTTT.

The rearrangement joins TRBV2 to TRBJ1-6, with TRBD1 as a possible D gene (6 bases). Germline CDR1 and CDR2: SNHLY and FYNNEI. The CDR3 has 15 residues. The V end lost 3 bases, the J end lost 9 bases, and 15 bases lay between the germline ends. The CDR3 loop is CASSEGGQGGSPLHF. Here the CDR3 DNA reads TGTGCCAGCAGTGAGGGGGGGCAGGGAGGTTCACCCCTCCACTTT.

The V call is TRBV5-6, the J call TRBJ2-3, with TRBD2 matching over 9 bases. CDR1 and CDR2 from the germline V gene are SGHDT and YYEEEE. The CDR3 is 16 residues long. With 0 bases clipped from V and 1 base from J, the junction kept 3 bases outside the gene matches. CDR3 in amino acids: CASSLVSSGGTDTQYF. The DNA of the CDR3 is TGTGCCAGCAGCTTGGTGTCTAGCGGGGGCACAGATACGCAGTATTTT.

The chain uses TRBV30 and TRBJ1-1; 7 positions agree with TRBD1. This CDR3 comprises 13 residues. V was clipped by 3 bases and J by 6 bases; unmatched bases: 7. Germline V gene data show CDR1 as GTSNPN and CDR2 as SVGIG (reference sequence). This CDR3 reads CAWSWQGVSEAFF. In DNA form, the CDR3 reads TGTGCCTGGAGCTGGCAGGGGGTCTCTGAAGCTTTCTTT.

The CDR3 DNA reads as TGCGCCAGCAGCCTCGCGGGACTCCACAAGTCTGAAGCTTTCTTT. It yields the protein CASSLAGLHKSEAFF. The chain links TRBV4-1 to TRBJ1-1; perhaps TRBD1 as D (5 bases). Germline values: CDR1 MGHRA, CDR2 YSYEKL. The V gene lost 4 bases and the J gene lost 6 bases, with 18 bases spanning the gap. The CDR3 sequence is 15 residues long.

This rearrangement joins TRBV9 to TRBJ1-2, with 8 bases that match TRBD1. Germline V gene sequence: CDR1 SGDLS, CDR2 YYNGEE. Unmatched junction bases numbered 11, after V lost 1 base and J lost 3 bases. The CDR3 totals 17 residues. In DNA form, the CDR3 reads TGTGCCAGCAGCGTAAGAGGAGGGGTGACAGGGGACTATGGCTACACCTTC. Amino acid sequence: CASSVRGGVTGDYGYTF.

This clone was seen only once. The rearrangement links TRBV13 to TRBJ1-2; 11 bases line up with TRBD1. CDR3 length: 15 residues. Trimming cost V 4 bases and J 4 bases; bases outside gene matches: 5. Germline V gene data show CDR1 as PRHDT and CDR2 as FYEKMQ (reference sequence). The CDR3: CASSSRTGGLYGYTF. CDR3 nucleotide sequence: TGTGCCAGCAGCTCGAGGACAGGGGGCCTCTATGGCTACACCTTC.

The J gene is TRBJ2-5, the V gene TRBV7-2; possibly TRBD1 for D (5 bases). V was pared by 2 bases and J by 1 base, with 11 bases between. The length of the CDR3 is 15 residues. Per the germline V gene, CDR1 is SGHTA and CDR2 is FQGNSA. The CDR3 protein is CASSLQGRAQETQYF. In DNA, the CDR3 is TGTGCCAGCAGCTTACAGGGCAGGGCCCAAGAGACCCAGTACTTC.

The DNA for the CDR3 is TGTGCCAGCAGTACCTCGGAGGAGCAGTTCTTC. It encodes CASSTSEEQFF. This rearrangement joins TRBV13 to TRBJ2-1, with D hard to call. Germline assignment: CDR1 PRHDT and CDR2 FYEKMQ (reference sequence). The CDR3 runs 11 residues. V lost 6 bases to trimming and J lost 10 bases, with 10 bases between them. Full variable domain (rest looked up from reference TRBV13 and TRBJ2-1): AAGVIQSPRHLIKEKRETATLKCYPIPRHDTVYWYQQGPGQDPQFLISFYEKMQSDKGSIPDRFSAQQFSDYHSELNMSSLELGDSALYFCASSTSEEQFFGPGTRLTVL.

The CDR3: CAAGGGRSYEQYF. In nucleotides, the CDR3 is TGTGCCGCGGGGGGAGGGCGATCCTACGAGCAGTACTTC. This chain joins TRBV6-6 and TRBJ2-7, with 8 bases aligning to TRBD2. The trim removed 11 bases at V and 1 base at J, leaving 7 bases unmatched. CDR1 MNHNY and CDR2 SVGAGI come from the germline V gene (reference sequence). The CDR3 runs 13 residues.

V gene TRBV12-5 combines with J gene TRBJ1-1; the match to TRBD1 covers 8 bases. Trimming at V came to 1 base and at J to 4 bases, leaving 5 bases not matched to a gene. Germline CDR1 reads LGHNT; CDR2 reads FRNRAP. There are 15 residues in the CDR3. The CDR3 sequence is CASGLEQGVTTEAFF. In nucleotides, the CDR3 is TGTGCTAGTGGTTTGGAACAGGGGGTGACCACTGAAGCTTTCTTT.